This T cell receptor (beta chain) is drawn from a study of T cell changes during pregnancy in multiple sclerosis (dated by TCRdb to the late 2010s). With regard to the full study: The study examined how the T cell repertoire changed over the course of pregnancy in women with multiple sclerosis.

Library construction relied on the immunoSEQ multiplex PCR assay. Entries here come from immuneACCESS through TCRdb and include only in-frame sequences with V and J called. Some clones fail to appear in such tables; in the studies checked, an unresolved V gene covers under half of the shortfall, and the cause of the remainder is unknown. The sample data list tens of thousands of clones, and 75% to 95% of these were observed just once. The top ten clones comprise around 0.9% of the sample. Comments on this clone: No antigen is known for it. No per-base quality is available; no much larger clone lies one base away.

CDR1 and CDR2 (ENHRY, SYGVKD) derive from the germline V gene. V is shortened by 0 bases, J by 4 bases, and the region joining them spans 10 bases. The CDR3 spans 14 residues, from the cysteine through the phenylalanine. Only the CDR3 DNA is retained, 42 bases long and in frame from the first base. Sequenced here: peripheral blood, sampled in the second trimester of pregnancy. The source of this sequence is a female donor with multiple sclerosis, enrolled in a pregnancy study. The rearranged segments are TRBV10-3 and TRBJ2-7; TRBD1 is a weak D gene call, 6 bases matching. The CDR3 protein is CAISESGGPYEQYF. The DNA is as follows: TGTGCCATCAGTGAGTCAGGGGGACCTTACGAGCAGTACTTC.